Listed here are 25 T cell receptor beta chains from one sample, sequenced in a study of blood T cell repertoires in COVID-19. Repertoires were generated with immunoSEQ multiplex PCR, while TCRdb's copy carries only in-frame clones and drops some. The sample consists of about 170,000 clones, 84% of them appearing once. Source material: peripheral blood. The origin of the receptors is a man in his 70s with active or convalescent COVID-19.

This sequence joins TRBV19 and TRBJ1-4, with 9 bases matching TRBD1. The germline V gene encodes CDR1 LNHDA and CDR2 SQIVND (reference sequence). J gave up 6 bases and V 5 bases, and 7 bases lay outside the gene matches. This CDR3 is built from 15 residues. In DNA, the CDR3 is TGTGCCAGTAGTTCTCAAACAGGGGGCGATGAAAAACTGTTTTTT. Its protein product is CASSSQTGGDEKLFF.

CDR3 protein: CSARELGYTF. The CDR3 coding sequence is TGCAGTGCTAGAGAGTTAGGCTACACCTTC. The V gene is TRBV20-1, the J gene TRBJ1-2; no reliable D call. Deletions cut 0 bases from V and 8 bases from J, with 4 bases between. The germline gives CDR1 DFQATT, CDR2 SNEGSKA (reference sequence). There are 10 residues in the CDR3.

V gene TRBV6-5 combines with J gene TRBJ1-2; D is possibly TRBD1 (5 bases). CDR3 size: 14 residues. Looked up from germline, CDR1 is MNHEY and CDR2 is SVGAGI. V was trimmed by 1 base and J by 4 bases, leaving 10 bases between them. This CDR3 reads CASSYFGQLYGYTF. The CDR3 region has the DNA TGTGCCAGCAGTTACTTCGGACAACTCTATGGCTACACCTTC.

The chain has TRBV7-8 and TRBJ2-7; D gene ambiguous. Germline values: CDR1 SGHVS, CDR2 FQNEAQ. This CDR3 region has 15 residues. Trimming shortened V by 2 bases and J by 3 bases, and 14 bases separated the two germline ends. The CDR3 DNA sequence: TGTGCCAGCAGCTTAATGTCAGGCGAGTACTACGAGCAGTACTTC. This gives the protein CASSLMSGEYYEQYF.

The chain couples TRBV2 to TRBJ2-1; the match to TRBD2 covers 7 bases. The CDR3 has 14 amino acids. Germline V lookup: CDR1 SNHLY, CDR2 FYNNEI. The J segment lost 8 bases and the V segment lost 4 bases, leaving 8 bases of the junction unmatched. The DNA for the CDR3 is TGTGCCAGCAGTGTCTGGAGCGGGGTTTATGAGCAGTTCTTC. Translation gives CASSVWSGVYEQFF.

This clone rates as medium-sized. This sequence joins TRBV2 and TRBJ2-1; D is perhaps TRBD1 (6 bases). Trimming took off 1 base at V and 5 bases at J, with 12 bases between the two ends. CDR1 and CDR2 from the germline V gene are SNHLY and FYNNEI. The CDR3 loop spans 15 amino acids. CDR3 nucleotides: TGTGCCAGCAGTGAAGGGAGGACAGCCAACAATGAGCAGTTCTTC. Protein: CASSEGRTANNEQFF. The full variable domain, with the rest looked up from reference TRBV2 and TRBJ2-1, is EPEVTQTPSHQVTQMGQEVILRCVPISNHLYFYWYRQILGQKVEFLVSFYNNEISEKSEIFDDQFSVERPDGSNFTLKIRSTKLEDSAMYFCASSEGRTANNEQFFGPGTRLTVL.

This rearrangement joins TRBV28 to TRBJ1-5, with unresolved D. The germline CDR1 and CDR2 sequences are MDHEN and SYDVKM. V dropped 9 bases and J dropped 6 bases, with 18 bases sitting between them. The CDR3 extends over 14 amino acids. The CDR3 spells CASFVGVTSQPQHF. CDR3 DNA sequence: TGTGCCAGTTTCGTCGGGGTAACCAGTCAGCCCCAGCATTTT.

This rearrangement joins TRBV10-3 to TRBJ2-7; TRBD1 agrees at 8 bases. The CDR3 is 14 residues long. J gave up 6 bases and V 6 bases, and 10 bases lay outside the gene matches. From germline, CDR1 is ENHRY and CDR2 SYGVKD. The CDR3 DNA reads TGTGCCATCAGGTTGGACAGGGAAGGTGGCGAGCAGTACTTC. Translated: CAIRLDREGGEQYF.

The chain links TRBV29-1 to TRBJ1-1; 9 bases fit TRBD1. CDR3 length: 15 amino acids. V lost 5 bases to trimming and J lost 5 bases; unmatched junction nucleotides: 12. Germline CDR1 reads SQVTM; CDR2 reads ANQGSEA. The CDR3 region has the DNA TGCAGCGTTCCCTACAGACCGGGACAGGGAACTGAAGCTTTCTTT. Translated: CSVPYRPGQGTEAFF.

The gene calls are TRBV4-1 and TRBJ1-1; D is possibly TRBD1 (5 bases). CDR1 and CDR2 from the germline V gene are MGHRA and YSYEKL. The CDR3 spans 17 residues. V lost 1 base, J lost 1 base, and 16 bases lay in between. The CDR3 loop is CASSQVVLRDGNTEAFF. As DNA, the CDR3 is TGCGCCAGCAGCCAAGTAGTATTGCGGGACGGGAACACTGAAGCTTTCTTT.

The CDR3 reads CASSLQGADYGYTF. CDR3 sequence (DNA): TGTGCCAGCAGCTTACAGGGGGCTGACTATGGCTACACCTTC. The chain carries TRBV7-9 and TRBJ1-2; 8 bases map to TRBD1. J gave up 3 bases and V 2 bases, and 2 bases lay outside the gene matches. CDR3 length: 14 residues. Germline-derived CDR1 and CDR2 are SEHNR and FQNEAQ (reference sequence).

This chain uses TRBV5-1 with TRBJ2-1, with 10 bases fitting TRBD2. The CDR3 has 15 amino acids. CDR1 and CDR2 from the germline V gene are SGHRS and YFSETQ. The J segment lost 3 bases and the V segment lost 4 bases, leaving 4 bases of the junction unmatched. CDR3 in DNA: TGCGCCAGCAGCCCCCTAGCGGGGGACTACAATGAGCAGTTCTTC. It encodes CASSPLAGDYNEQFF.

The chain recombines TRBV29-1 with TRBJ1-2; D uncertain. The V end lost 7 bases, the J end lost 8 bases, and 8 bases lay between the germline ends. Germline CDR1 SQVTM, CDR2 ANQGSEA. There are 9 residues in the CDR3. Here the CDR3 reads CSGDEGYTF. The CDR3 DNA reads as TGCAGCGGCGATGAAGGCTACACCTTC. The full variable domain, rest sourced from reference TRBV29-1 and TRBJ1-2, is SAVISQKPSRDICQRGTSLTIQCQVDSQVTMMFWYRQQPGQSLTLIATANQGSEATYESGFVIDKFPISRPNLTFSTLTVSNMSPEDSSIYLCSGDEGYTFGSGTRLTVV.

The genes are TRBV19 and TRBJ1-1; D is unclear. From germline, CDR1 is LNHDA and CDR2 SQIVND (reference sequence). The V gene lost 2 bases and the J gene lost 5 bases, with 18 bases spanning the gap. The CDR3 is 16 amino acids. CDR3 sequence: CASSISGTAAATEAFF. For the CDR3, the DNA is TGTGCCAGTAGTATATCGGGTACGGCCGCTGCAACTGAAGCTTTCTTT.

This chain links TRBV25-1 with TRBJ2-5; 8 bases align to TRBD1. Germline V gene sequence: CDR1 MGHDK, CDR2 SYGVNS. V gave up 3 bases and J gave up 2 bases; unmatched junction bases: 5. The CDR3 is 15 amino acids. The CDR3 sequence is CASSDPRGPQETQYF. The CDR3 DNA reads TGTGCCAGCAGTGATCCCAGGGGGCCGCAAGAGACCCAGTACTTC. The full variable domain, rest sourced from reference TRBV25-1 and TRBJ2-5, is EADIYQTPRYLVIGTGKKITLECSQTMGHDKMYWYQQDPGMELHLIHYSYGVNSTEKGDLSSESTVSRIRTEHFPLTLESARPSHTSQYLCASSDPRGPQETQYFGPGTRLLVL.

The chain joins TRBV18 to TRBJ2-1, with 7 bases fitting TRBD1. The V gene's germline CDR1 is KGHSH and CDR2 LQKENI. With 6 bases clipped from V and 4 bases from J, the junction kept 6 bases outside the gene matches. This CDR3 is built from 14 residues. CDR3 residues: CASSPGQTYNEQFF. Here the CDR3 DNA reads TGTGCCAGCTCCCCGGGACAGACTTACAATGAGCAGTTCTTC.

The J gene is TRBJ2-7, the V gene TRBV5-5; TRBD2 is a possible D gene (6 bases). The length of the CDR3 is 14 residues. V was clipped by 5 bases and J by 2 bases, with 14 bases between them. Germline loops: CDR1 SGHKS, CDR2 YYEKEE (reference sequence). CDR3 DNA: TGTGCCAGCAGGGGGGACTCCCAGCCCTACGAGCAGTACTTC. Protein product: CASRGDSQPYEQYF.

CDR3 DNA sequence: TGTGCCAGCTCACCAAGACAGGGGGATCAGCCCCAGCATTTT. This sequence encodes CASSPRQGDQPQHF. J is TRBJ1-5 and V is TRBV18; 9 nucleotides agree with TRBD1. Trimming took 2 bases from V and 5 from J; bases not matched to a gene: 1. Germline assignment: CDR1 KGHSH and CDR2 LQKENI. CDR3 size: 14 residues. The variable domain in full, with the rest retrieved from reference TRBV18 and TRBJ1-5, is NAGVMQNPRHLVRRRGQEARLRCSPMKGHSHVYWYRQLPEEGLKFMVYLQKENIIDESGMPKERFSAEFPKEGPSILRIQQVVRGDSAAYFCASSPRQGDQPQHFGDGTRLSIL.

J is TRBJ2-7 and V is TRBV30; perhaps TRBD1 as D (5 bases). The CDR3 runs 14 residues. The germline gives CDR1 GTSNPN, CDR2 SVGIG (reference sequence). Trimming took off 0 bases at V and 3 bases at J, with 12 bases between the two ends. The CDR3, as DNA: TGTGCCTGGAGTGTAGGGGCCCCGGGCTACGAGCAGTACTTC. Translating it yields CAWSVGAPGYEQYF.

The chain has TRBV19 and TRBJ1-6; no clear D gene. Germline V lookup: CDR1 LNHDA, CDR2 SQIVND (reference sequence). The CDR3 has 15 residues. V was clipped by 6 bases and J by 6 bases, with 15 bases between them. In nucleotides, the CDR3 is TGTGCCAGTAGCGGGAGGGATCCATTTAATTCACCCCTCCACTTT. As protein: CASSGRDPFNSPLHF.

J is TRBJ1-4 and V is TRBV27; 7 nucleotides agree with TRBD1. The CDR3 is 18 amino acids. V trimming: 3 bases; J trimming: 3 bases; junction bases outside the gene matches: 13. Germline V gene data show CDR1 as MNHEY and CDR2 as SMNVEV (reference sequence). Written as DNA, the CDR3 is TGTGCCAGCAGTTTCAGATACAGGGGCGGCGGAGCTAATGAAAAACTGTTTTTT. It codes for CASSFRYRGGGANEKLFF.

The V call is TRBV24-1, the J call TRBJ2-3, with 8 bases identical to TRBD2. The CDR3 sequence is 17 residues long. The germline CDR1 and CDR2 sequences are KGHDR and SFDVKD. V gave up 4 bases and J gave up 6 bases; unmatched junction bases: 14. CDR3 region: CATSDRSYSGRADTQYF. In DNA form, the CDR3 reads TGTGCCACCAGTGACCGCTCCTACAGCGGGAGAGCCGATACGCAGTATTTT.

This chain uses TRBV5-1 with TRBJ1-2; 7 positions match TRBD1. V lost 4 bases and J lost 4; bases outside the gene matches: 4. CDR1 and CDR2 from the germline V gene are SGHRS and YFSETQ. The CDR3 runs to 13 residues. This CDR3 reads CASSPRDSYGYTF. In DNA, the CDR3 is TGCGCCAGCAGCCCCAGGGACAGCTATGGCTACACCTTC.

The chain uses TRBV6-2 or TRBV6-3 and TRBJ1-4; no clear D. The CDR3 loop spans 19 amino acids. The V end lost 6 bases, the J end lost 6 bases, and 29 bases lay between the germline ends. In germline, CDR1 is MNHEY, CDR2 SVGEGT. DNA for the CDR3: TGTGCCAGCAGCGCACGAACGGGGAGAGGTTCGCGAACAGATGAAAAACTGTTTTTT. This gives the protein CASSARTGRGSRTDEKLFF.

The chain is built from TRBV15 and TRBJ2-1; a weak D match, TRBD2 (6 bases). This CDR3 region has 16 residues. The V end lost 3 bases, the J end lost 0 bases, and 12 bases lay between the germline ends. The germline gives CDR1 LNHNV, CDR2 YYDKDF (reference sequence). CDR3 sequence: CATSRERVGSYNEQFF. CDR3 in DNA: TGTGCCACCAGCAGGGAGCGGGTTGGCTCCTACAATGAGCAGTTCTTC.